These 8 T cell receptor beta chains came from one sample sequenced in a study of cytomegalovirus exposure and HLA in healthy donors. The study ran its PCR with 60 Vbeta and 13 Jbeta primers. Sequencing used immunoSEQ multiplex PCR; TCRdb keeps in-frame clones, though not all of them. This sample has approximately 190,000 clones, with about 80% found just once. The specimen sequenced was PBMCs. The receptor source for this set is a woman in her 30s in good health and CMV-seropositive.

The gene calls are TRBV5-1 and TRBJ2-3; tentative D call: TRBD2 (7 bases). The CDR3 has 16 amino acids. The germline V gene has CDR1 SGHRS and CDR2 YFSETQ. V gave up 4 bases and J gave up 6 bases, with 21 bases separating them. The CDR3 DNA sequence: TGCGCCAGCAGCCTGTCGTCGGGGGGCGCTTGGGATACGCAGTATTTT. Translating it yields CASSLSSGGAWDTQYF.

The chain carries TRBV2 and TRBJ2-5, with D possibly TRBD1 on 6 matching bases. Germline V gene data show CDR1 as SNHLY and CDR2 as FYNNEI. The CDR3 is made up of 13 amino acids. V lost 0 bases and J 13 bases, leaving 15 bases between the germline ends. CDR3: CASSEAPRGGRYF. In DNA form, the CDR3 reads TGTGCCAGCAGTGAAGCGCCTCGTGGGGGCCGGTACTTC.

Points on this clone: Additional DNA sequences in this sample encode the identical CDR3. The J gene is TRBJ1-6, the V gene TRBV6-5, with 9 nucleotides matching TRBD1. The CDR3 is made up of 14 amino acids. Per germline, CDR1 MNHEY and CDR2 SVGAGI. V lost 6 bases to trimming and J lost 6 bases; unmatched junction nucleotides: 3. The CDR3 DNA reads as TGTGCCAGCAGAGGGACAGGGCCTAATTCACCCCTCCACTTT. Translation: CASRGTGPNSPLHF.

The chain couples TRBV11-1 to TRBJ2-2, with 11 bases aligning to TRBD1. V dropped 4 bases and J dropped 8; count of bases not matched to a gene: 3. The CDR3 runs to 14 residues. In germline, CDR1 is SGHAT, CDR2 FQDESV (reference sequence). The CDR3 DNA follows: TGTGCCAGCAGCTGGGACAGGGGGTCTGGGGAGCTGTTTTTT. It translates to CASSWDRGSGELFF.

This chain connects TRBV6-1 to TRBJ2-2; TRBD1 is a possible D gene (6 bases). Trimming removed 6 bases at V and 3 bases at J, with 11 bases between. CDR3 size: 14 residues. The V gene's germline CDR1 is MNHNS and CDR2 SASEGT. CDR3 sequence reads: CASRSTGDTGELFF. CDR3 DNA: TGTGCCAGCAGATCGACAGGAGACACCGGGGAGCTGTTTTTT.

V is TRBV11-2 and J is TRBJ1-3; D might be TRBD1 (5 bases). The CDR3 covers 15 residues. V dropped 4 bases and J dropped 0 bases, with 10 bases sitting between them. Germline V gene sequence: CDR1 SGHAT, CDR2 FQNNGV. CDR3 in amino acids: CASSSRAYSGNTIYF. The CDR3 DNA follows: TGTGCCAGCAGCTCCAGGGCCTACTCTGGAAACACCATATATTTT.

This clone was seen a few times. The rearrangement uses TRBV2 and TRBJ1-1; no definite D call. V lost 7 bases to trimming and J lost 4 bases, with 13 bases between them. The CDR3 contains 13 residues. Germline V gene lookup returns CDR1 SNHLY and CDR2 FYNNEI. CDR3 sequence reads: CASKLASGTEAFF. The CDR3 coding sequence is TGTGCCAGCAAACTGGCGAGCGGCACTGAAGCTTTCTTT.

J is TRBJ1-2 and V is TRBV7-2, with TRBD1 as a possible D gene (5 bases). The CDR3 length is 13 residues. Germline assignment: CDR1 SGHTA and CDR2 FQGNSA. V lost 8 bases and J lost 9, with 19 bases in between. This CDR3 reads CASSRGGARSYTF. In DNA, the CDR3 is TGTGCCAGCTCCAGAGGAGGGGCCCGTAGCTACACCTTC.